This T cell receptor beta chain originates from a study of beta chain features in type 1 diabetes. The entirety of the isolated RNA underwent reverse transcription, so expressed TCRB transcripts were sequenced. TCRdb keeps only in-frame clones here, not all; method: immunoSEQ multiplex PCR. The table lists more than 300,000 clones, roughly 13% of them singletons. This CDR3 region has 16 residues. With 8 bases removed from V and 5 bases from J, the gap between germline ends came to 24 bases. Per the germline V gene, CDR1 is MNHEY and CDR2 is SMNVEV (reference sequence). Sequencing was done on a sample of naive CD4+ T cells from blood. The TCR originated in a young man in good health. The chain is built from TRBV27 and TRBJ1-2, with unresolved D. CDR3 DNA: TGTGCCAGCTCCTCCAGTGGGCTAGCAAACCGATATGGCTACACCTTC. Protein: CASSSSGLANRYGYTF.